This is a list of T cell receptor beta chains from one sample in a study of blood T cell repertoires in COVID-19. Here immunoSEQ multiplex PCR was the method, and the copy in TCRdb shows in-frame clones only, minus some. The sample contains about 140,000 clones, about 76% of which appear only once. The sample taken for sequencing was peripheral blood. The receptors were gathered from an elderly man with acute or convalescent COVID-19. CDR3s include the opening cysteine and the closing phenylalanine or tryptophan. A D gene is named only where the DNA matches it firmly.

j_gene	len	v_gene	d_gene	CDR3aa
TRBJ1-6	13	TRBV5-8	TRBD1	CASADRGNSPLHF
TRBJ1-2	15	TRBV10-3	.	CAISAGRGYNYGYTF
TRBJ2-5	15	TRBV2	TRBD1	CASSLGTGVQETQYF
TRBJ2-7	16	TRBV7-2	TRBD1	CASSKNPGQGAPEQYF
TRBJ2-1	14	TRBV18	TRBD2	CASSSGGGADEQFF
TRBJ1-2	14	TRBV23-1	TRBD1	CASREGQGGDGYTF
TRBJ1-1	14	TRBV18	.	CASSPDYRFTEAFF
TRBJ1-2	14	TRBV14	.	CASSQDDRYYGYTF
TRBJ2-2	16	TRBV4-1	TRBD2	CASRLLAGGPTGELFF
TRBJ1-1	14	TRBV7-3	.	CASSLGVTGSEAFF
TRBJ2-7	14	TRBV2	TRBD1	CASSENRGPYEQYF
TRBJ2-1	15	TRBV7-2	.	CASSDRRGSYNEQFF
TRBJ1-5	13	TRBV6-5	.	CASRRGSNQPQHF
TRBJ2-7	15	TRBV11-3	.	CASSLAGSGLYEQYF
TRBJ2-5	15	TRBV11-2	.	CASSPWGLSQETQYF
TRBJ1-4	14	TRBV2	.	CAIKRGGSNEKLFF
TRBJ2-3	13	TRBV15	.	CATRGTSTDTQYF
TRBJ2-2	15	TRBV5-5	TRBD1	CASSLPGGVTGELFF
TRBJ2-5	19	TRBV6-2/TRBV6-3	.	CASSYSMELNRIEQETQYF
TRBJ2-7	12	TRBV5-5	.	CASSLRGYEQYF
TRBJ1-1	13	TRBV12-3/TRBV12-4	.	CASSLGPNTEAFF
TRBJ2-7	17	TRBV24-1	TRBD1	CATSDLPGQGDLYEQYF
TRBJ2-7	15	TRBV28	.	CASSLLGTPTYEQYF
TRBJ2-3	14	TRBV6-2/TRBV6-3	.	CASSYSSGSDTQYF
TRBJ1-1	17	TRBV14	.	CASSQALYGRENTEAFF
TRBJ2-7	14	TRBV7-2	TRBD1	CASSSHRQGTEQYF
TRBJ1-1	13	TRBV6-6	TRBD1	CAGRQGAYTEAFF
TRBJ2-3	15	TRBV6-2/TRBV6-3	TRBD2	CASSDGLAGGDTQYF
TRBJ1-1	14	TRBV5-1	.	CASSHGQMNTEAFF
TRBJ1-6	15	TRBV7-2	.	CASSLRQDNNSPLHF
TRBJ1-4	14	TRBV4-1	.	CASSQDFGNEKLFF
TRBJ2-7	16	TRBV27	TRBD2	CASSLLGAGGVGEQYF
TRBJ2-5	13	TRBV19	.	CASSMQQWETQYF
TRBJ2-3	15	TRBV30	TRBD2	CAWSDSGESTDTQYF
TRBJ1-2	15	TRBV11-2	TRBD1	CASSPGQGAYYGYTF
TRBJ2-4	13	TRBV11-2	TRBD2	CASSLGLANIQYF
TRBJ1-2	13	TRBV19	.	CASTDGGNYGYTF